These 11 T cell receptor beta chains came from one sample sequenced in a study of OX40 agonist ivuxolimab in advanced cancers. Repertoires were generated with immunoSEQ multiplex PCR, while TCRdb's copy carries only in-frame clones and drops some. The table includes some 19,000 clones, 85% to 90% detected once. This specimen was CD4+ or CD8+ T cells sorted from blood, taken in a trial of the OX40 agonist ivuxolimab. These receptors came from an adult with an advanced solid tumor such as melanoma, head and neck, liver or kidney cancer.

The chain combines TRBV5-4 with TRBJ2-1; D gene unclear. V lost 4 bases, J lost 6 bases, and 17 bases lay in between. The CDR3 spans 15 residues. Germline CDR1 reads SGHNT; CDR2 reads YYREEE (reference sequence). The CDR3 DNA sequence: TGTGCCAGCAGCCCCGGATACGCCAGGAGCAATGAGCAGTTCTTC. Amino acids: CASSPGYARSNEQFF.

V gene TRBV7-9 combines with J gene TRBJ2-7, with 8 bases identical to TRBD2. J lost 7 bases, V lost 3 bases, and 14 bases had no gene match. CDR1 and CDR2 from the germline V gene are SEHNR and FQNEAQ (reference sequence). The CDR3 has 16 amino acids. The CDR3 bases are TGTGCCAGCAGCTTGACCCCCGGGACTAGGGGTGGGGAGCAGTACTTC. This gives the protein CASSLTPGTRGGEQYF.

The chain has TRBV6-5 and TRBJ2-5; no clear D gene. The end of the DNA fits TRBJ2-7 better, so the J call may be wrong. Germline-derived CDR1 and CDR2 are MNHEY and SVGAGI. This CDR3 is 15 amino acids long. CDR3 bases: TGTGCCAGCAGTTACTTTTTTCGCACCGCCTTCGAGCAGTACTTC. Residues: CASSYFFRTAFEQYF.

CDR3 sequence (DNA): TGTGCCAGCAGCCTGTCAAGCGGGATTGAGACCCAGTACTTC. Protein: CASSLSSGIETQYF. V usage is TRBV27 and J usage is TRBJ2-5; 7 nucleotides match TRBD2. The CDR3 has 14 amino acids. J was trimmed by 5 bases and V by 6 bases; bases with no gene match: 9. Germline lookup yields CDR1 MNHEY and CDR2 SMNVEV (reference sequence).

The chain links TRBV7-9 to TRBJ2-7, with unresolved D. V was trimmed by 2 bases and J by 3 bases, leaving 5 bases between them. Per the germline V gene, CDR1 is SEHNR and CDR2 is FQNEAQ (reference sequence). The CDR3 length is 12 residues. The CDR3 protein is CASSLRSYEQYF. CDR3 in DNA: TGTGCCAGCAGCTTACGAAGCTACGAGCAGTACTTC.

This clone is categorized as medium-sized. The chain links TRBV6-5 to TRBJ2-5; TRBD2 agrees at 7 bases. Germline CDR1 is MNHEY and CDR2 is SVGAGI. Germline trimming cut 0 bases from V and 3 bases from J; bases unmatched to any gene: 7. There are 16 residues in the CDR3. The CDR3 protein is CASSYSFGSGKETQYF. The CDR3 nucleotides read TGTGCCAGCAGTTACTCTTTCGGGAGCGGGAAAGAGACCCAGTACTTC.

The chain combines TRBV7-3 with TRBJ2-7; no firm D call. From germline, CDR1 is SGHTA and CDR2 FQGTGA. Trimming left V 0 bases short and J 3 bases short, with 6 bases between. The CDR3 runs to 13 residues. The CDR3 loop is CASSLTGDYEQYF. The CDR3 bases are TGTGCCAGCAGCTTAACAGGAGACTACGAGCAGTACTTC.

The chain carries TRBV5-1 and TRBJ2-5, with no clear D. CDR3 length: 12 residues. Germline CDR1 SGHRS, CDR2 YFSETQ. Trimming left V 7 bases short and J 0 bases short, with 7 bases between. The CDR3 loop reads CASGGHQETQYF. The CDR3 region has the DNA TGCGCCAGCGGTGGTCACCAAGAGACCCAGTACTTC.

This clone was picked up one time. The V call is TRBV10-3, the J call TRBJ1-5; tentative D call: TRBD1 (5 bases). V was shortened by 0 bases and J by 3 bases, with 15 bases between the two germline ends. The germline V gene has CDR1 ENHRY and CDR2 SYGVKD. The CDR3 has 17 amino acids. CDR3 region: CAISESLGTANNQPQHF. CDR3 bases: TGTGCCATCAGTGAGTCTTTAGGGACGGCTAACAATCAGCCCCAGCATTTT.

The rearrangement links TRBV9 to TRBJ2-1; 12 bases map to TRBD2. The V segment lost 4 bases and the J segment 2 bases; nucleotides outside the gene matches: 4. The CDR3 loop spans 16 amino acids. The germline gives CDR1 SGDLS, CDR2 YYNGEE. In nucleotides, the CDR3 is TGTGCCAGCAGCTATGGACTAGCGGGAACCTACAATGAGCAGTTCTTC. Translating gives CASSYGLAGTYNEQFF.

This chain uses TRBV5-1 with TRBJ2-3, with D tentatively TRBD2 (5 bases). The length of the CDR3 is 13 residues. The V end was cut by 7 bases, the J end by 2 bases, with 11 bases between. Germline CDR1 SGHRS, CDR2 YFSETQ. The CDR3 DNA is TGCGCCAGCCGACTATCGCTCACAGATACGCAGTATTTT. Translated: CASRLSLTDTQYF.